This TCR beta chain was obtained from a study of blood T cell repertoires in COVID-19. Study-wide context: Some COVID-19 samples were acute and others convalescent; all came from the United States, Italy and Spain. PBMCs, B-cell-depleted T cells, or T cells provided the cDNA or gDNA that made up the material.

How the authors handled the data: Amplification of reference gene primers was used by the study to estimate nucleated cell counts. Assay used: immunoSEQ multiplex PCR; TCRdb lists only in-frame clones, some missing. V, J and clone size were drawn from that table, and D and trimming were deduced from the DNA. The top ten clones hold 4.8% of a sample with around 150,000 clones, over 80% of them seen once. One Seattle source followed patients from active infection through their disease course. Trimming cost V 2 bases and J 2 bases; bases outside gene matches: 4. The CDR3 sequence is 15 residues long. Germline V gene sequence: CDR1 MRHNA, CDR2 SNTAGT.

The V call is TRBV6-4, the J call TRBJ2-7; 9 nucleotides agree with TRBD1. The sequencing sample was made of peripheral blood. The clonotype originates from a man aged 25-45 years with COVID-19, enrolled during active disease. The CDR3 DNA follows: TGTGCCAGCAGTGACGCGACAGGGGGGACCTACGAGCAGTACTTC. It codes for CASSDATGGTYEQYF.